This TCR beta chain was profiled in a study of OX40 agonist ivuxolimab in advanced cancers. Study at large: Ivuxolimab is a fully human IgG2 antibody that activates OX40 (CD134). Patients with prior anti-PD-1, anti-PD-L1 or anti-CTLA-4 therapy were eligible; less than 50% had some. Three patients got partial responses; one had hepatocellular carcinoma and two had cutaneous melanoma.

Trimming removed 4 bases from V and 4 bases from J, with 22 bases in between. Per germline, CDR1 MNHEY and CDR2 SMNVEV (reference sequence). The CDR3 has 17 amino acids. Only in-frame clones appear in the TCRdb table, and some are missing; sequencing was by immunoSEQ multiplex PCR. Here the sample spans fewer than 90,000 clones, 85% to 90% being singletons. This material consisted of CD4+ or CD8+ T cells sorted from blood, taken in a trial of the OX40 agonist ivuxolimab. This sequence was found in an adult with an advanced solid tumor such as melanoma, head and neck, liver or kidney cancer. The J gene is TRBJ1-1, the V gene TRBV27; tentatively, D is TRBD1 (6 bases). The DNA of the CDR3 is TGTGCCAGCAGTTCTACAGGGTTCTCTGCTATTCCCACTGAAGCTTTCTTT. This encodes CASSSTGFSAIPTEAFF.